One sample yielded the 5 T cell receptor beta chains listed below, sequenced in a study of vaccination and CD4 T cells after COVID-19. Stated treatment: approximately nine-day PBMC culture with coronavirus spike peptide pools or control peptides (ViraFEST assay). Cultured CD4+ T cell DNA was sequenced using the Oncomine TCR Beta short-read assay. One entry per CDR3 protein results from TCRdb running MiXCR on the PCR reads. The sample contains approximately 11,000 distinct CDR3 sequences, roughly 40% of which appear only once. The antigens for these receptors are not known. Source: CD4+ T cells from blood, cultured in vitro, taken after SARS-CoV-2 vaccination. The receptors were gathered from a human donor who had recovered from COVID-19.

By share of the sample, this clonotype is medium-sized. The V gene is TRBV7-2, the J gene TRBJ2-3; 10 bases fit TRBD1. J was trimmed by 2 bases and V by 3 bases; bases with no gene match: 11. This CDR3 is 18 amino acids long. The germline V gene has CDR1 SGHTA and CDR2 FQGNSA. CDR3 residues: CASSFRPSTGGATDTQYF. As DNA, the CDR3 is TGTGCCAGCAGCTTCAGACCATCGACAGGGGGCGCCACAGATACGCAGTATTTT.

This clonotype turned up a few times. J is TRBJ2-5 and V is TRBV24-1; TRBD1 matches at 9 bases. Germline V CDR1 and CDR2: KGHDR, SFDVKD. The CDR3 totals 16 residues. Trimming removed 3 bases from V and 2 bases from J; junction bases left unmatched: 6. This CDR3 reads CATSDGGTGRQETQYF. In nucleotides, the CDR3 is TGTGCCACCAGTGATGGCGGGACAGGGAGGCAAGAGACCCAGTACTTC.

The genes are TRBV7-2 and TRBJ2-7, with D perhaps assigned TRBD1 or TRBD2 (5 bases each). The CDR3 length is 15 residues. Per germline, CDR1 SGHTA and CDR2 FQGNSA. V lost 5 bases, J lost 3 bases, and 17 bases lay in between. The CDR3 is CASSPTDRDGYEQYF. The CDR3 coding sequence is TGTGCCAGCAGCCCCACAGACCGGGACGGCTACGAGCAGTACTTC.

This chain joins TRBV4-3 and TRBJ2-3; D is unclear. Trimming stripped 0 bases from V and 7 bases from J, with 14 bases between. Germline V CDR1 and CDR2: LGHNA, YSLEER. The CDR3 is made up of 15 amino acids. In DNA form, the CDR3 reads TGCGCCAGCAGCCAAGATCGGTTCATTCCCAATACGCAGTATTTT. Its translation: CASSQDRFIPNTQYF.

This chain links TRBV6-2 or TRBV6-3 with TRBJ2-3; 10 bases are shared with TRBD1. V lost 6 bases and J lost 5; bases outside the gene matches: 8. This CDR3 region has 15 residues. Looked up from germline, CDR1 is MNHEY and CDR2 is SVGEGT. The CDR3 protein is CASRPDRGPGDTQYF. The DNA for the CDR3 is TGTGCCAGCAGACCCGACAGGGGGCCCGGAGATACGCAGTATTTT.